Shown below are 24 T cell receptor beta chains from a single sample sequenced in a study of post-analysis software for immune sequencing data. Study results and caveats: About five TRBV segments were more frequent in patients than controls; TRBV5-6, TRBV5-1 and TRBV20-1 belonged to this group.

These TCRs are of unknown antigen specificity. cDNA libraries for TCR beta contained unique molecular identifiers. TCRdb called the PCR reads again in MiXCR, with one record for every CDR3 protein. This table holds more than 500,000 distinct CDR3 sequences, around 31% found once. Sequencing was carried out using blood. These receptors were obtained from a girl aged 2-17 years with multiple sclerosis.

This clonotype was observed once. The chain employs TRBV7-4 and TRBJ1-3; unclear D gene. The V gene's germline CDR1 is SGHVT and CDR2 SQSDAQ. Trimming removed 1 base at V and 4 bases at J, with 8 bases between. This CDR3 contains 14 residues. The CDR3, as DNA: TGTGCCAGCAGCTTAGGAGTATTCGGAAACACCATATATTTT. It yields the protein CASSLGVFGNTIYF.

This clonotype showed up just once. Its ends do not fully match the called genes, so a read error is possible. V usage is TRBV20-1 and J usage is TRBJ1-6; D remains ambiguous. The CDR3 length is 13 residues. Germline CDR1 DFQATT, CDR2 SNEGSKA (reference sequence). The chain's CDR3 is CSARDLQISPRHF. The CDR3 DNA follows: TGCAGTGCTAGAGATCTGCAGATTTCACCCCGCCACTTT.

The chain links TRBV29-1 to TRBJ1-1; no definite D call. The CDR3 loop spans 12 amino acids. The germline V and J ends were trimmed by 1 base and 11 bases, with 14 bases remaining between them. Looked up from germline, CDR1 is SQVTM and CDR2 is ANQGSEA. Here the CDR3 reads CSVEGPGMSAFF. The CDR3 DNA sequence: TGCAGCGTTGAAGGTCCGGGGATGTCGGCTTTCTTT.

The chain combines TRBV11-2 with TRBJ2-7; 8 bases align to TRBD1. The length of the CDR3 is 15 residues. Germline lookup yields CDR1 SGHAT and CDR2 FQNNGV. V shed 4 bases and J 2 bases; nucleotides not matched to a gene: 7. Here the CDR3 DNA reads TGTGCCAGCAGCTCCAACCGGGACAGGACCTACGAGCAGTACTTC. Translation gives CASSSNRDRTYEQYF.

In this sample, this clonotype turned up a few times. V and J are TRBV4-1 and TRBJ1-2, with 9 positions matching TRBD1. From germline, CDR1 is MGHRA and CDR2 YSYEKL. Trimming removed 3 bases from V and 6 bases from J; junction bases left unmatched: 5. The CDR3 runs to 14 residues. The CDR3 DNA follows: TGCGCCAGCAGCCAGCCCGACAGGGGGAATGGCTACACCTTC. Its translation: CASSQPDRGNGYTF.

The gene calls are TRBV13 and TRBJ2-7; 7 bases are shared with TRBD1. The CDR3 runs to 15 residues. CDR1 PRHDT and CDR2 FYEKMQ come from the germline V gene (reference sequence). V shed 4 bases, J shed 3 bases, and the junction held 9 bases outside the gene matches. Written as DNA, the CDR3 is TGTGCCAGCAGCTACTCTTCCTACAGGGGCTACGAGCAGTACTTC. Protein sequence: CASSYSSYRGYEQYF.

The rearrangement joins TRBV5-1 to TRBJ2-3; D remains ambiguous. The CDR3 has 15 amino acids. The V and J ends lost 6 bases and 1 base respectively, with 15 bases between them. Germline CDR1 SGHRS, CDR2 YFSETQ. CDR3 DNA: TGCGCCAGCAATCTGGACCCTGGAGGCACAGATACGCAGTATTTT. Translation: CASNLDPGGTDTQYF.

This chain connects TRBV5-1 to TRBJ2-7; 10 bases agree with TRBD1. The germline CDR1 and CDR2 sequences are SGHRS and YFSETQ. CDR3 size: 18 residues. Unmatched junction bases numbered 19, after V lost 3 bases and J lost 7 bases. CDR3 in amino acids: CASSYDGVGTGAPWEQYF. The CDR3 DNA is TGCGCCAGCAGCTATGACGGAGTTGGGACAGGGGCCCCTTGGGAGCAGTACTTC.

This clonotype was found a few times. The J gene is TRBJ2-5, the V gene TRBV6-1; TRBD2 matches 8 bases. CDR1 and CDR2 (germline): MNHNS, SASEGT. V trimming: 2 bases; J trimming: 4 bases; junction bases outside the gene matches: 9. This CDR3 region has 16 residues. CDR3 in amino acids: CASSETVGRGGETQYF. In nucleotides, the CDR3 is TGTGCCAGCAGTGAAACGGTGGGACGGGGGGGAGAGACCCAGTACTTC.

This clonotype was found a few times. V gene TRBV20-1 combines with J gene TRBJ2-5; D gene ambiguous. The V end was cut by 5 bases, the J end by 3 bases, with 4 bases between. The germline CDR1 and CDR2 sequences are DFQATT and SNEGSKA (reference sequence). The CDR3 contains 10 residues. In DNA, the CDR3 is TGCAGTGCTCTAAAAGAGACCCAGTACTTC. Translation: CSALKETQYF.

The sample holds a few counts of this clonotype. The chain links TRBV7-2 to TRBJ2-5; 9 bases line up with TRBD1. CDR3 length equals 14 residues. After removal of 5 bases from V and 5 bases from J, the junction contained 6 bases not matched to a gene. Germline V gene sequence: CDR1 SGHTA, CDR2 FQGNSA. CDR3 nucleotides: TGTGCCAGCAGCAAACAGGGGGCTGTGGAGACCCAGTACTTC. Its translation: CASSKQGAVETQYF.

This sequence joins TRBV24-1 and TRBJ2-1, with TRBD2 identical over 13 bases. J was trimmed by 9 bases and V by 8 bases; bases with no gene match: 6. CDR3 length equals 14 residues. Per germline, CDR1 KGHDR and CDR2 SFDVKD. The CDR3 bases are TGTGCCACCATGGGGACTAGCGGGGCTAGTGAGCAGTTCTTC. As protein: CATMGTSGASEQFF.

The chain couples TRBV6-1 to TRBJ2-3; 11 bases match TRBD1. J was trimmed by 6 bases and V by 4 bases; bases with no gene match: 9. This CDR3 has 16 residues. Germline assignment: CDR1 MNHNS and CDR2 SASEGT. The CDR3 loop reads CASSVQGTGGLDTQYF. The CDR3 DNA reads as TGTGCCAGCAGTGTGCAAGGGACAGGGGGATTGGATACGCAGTATTTT.

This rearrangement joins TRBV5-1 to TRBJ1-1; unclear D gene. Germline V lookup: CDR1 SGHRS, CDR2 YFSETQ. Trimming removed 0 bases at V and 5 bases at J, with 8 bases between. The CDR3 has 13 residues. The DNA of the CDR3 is TGCGCCAGCAGCTTGGATTGGGGAACTGAAGCTTTCTTT. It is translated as CASSLDWGTEAFF.

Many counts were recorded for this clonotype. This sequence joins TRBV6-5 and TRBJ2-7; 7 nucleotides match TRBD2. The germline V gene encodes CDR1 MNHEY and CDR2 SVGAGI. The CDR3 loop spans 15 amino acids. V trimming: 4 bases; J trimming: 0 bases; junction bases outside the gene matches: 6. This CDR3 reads CASSSGSGVSYEQYF. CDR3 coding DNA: TGTGCCAGCAGTTCCGGCAGCGGGGTCTCCTACGAGCAGTACTTC.

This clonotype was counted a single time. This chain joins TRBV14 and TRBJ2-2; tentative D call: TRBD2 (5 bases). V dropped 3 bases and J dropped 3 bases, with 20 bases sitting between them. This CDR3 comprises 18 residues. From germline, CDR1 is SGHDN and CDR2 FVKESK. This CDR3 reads CASSHALFGERHTGELFF. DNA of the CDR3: TGTGCCAGCAGCCACGCCCTTTTCGGGGAAAGGCACACCGGGGAGCTGTTTTTT.

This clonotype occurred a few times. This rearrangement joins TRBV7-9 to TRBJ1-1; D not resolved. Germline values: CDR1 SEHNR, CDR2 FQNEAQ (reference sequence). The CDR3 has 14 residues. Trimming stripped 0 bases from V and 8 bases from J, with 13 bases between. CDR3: CASSLASAGGEAFF. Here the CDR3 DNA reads TGTGCCAGCAGCTTAGCGTCGGCAGGAGGGGAAGCTTTCTTT.

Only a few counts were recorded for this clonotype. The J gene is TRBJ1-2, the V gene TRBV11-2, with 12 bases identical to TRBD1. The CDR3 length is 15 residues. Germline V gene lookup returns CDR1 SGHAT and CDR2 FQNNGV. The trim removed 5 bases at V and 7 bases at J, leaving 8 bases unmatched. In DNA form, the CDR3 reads TGTGCCAGCAGCGTATCCGGGACAGGGGGCTCTGGCTACACCTTC. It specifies CASSVSGTGGSGYTF.

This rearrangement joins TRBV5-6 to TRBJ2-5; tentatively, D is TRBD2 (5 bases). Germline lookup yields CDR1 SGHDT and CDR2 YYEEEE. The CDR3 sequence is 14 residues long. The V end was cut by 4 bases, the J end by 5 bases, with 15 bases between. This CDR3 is CASSPRVWRETQYF. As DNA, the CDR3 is TGTGCCAGCAGCCCTAGAGTATGGAGGGAGACCCAGTACTTC. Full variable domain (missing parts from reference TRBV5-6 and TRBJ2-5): DAGVTQSPTHLIKTRGQQVTLRCSPKSGHDTVSWYQQALGQGPQFIFQYYEEEERQRGNFPDRFSGHQFPNYSSELNVNALLLGDSALYLCASSPRVWRETQYFGPGTRLLVL.

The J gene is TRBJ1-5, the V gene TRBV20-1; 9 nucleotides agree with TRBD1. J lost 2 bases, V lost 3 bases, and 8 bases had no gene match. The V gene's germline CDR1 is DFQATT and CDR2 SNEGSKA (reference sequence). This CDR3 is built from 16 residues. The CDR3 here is CSARDRGLGGNQPQHF. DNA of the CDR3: TGCAGTGCTAGGGACAGGGGATTAGGTGGCAATCAGCCCCAGCATTTT.

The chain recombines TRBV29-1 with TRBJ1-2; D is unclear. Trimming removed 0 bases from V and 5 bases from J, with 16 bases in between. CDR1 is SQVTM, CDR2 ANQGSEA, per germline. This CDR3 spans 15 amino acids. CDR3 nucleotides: TGCAGCGTTGAAGATCGAGCAGTGGGTTCATATGGCTACACCTTC. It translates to CSVEDRAVGSYGYTF.

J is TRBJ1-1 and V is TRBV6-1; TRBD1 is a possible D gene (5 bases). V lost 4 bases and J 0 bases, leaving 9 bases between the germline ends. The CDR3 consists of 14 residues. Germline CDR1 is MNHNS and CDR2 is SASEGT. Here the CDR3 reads CASSASGLNTEAFF. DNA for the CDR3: TGTGCCAGCAGTGCATCAGGGCTGAACACTGAAGCTTTCTTT.

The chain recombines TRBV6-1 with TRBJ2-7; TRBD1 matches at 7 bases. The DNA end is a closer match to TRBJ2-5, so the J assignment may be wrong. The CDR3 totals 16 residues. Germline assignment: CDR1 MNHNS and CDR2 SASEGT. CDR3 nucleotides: TGTGCCAGCAGTCGCCCCGGGACAGCAATACAAGAGACCCAGTACTTC. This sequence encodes CASSRPGTAIQETQYF.

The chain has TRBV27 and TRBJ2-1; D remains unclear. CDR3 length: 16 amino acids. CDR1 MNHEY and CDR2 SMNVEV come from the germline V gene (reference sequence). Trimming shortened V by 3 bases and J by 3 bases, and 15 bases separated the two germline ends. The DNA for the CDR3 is TGTGCCAGCAGTTTGTCAACCACGCGCCTCTACAATGAGCAGTTCTTC. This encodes CASSLSTTRLYNEQFF.